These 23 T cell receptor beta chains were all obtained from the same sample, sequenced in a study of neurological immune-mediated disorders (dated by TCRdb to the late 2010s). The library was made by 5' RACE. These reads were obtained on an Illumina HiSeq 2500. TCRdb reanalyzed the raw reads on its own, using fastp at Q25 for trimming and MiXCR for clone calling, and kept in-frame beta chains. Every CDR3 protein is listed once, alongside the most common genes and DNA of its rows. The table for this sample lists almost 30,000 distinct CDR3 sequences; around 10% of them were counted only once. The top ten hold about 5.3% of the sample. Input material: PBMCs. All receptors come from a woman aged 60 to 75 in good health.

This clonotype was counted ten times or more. The CDR3 sequence is CASSQDPGTIQYF. In DNA form, the CDR3 reads TGCGCCAGCAGCCAAGATCCGGGTACCATTCAGTACTTC. The chain employs TRBV4-3 and TRBJ2-4; D remains unclear. The CDR3 loop spans 13 amino acids. V was pared by 0 bases and J by 9 bases, with 9 bases between. Germline loops: CDR1 LGHNA, CDR2 YSLEER.

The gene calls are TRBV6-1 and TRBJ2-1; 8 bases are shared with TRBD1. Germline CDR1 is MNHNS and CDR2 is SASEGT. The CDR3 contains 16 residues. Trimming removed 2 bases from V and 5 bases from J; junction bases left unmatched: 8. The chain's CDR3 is CASSERTGLTDNEQFF. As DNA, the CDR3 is TGTGCCAGCAGTGAAAGGACAGGGCTGACCGACAATGAGCAGTTCTTC.

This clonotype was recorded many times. CDR3 in DNA: TGTGCCAGCAGTTTAGAGAGCCAGTCCTACGAGCAGTACTTC. This encodes CASSLESQSYEQYF. The rearrangement uses TRBV12-3 or TRBV12-4 and TRBJ2-7, with D hard to call. CDR3 size: 14 residues. The V gene lost 1 base and the J gene lost 1 base, with 8 bases spanning the gap.

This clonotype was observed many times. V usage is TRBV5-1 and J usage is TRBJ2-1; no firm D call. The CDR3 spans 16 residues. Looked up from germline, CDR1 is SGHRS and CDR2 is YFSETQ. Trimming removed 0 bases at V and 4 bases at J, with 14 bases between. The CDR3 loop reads CASSLGGLSTYNEQFF. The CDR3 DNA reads TGCGCCAGCAGCTTGGGGGGTTTATCAACTTACAATGAGCAGTTCTTC.

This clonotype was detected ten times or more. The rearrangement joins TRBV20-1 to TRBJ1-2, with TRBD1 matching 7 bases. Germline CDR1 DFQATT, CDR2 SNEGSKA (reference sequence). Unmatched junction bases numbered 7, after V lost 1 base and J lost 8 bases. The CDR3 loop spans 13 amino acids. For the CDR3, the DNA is TGCAGTGCTAGAGGGGCCCAGGGGGAAGGCTACACCTTC. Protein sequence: CSARGAQGEGYTF.

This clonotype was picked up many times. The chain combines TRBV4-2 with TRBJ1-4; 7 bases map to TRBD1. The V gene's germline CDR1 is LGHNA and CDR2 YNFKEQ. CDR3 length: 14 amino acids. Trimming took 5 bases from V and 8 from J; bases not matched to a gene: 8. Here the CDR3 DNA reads TGTGCCAGCAGCACCCCGACAGGGCTGGAAAAACTGTTTTTT. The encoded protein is CASSTPTGLEKLFF.

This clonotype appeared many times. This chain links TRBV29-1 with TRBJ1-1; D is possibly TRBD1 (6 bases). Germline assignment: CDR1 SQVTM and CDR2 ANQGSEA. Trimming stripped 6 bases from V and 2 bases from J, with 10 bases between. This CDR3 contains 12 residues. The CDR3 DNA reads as TGCAGCGTCGGACAGCGTAACACTGAAGCTTTCTTT. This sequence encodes CSVGQRNTEAFF.

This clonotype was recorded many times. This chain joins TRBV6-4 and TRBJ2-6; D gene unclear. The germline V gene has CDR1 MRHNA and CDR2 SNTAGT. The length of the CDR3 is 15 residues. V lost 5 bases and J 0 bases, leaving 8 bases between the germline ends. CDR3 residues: CASSLHYSGANVLTF. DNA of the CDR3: TGTGCCAGCAGTCTACATTACTCTGGGGCCAACGTCCTGACTTTC.

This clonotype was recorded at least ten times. CDR3 sequence (DNA): TGCGCCAGCAGCTTTAGCGGGGGGTCTTTGGAGCAGTTCTTC. It encodes CASSFSGGSLEQFF. This chain uses TRBV5-1 with TRBJ2-1, with TRBD2 identical over 10 bases. This CDR3 is 14 amino acids long. Germline lookup yields CDR1 SGHRS and CDR2 YFSETQ. V was pared by 2 bases and J by 10 bases, with 6 bases of the junction left unmatched.

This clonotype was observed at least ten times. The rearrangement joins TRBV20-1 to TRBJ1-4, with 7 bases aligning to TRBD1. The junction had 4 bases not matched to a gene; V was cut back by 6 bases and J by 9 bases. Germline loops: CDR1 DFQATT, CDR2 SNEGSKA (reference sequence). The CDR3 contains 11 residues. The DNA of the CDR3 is TGCAGTGCCATGACAGGGCAAAAACTGTTTTTT. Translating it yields CSAMTGQKLFF.

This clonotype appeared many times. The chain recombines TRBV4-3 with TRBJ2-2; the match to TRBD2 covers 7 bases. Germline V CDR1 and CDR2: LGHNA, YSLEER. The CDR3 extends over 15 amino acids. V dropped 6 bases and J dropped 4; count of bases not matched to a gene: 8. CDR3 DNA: TGCGCCAGCAGGAAAGCGGGGTCGAGCACCGGGGAGCTGTTTTTT. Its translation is CASRKAGSSTGELFF.

The CDR3: CASSVEGANQPQHF. In DNA, the CDR3 is TGTGCCAGCAGTGTGGAGGGGGCCAATCAGCCCCAGCATTTT. This chain uses TRBV2 with TRBJ1-5; TRBD1 agrees at 7 bases. Germline V gene lookup returns CDR1 SNHLY and CDR2 FYNNEI. The V gene end was trimmed by 4 bases and the J gene end by 3 bases; junction bases not matched to a gene: 3. The CDR3 extends over 14 amino acids.

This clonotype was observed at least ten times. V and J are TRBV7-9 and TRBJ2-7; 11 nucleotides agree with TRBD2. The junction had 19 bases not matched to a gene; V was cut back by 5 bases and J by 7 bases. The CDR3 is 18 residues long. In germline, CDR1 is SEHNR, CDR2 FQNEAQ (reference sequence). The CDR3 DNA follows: TGTGCCAGCAGCCACAGTGCGGCTAGCGGGGGGTCTTTACGGGAGCAGTACTTC. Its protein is CASSHSAASGGSLREQYF.

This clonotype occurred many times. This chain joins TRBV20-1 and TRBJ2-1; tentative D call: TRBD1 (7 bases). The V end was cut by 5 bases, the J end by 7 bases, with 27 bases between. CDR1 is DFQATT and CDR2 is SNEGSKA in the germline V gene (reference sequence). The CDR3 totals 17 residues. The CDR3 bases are TGCAGTGCTTCGGGGGTTTTCCAGGGGGGCCGAACAAATGAGCAGTTCTTC. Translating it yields CSASGVFQGGRTNEQFF.

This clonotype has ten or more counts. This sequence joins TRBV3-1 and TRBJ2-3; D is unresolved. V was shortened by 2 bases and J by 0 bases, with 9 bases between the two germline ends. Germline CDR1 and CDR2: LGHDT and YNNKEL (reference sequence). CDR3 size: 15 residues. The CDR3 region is CASSQLDFSTDTQYF. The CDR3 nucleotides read TGTGCCAGCAGCCAACTAGATTTTAGCACAGATACGCAGTATTTT.

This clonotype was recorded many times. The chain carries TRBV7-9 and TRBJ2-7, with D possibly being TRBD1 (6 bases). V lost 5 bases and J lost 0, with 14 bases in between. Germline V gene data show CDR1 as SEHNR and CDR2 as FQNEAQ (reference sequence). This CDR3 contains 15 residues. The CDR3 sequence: CASSPRTVRSYEQYF. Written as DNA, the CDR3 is TGTGCCAGCAGCCCAAGGACAGTTCGCTCCTACGAGCAGTACTTC.

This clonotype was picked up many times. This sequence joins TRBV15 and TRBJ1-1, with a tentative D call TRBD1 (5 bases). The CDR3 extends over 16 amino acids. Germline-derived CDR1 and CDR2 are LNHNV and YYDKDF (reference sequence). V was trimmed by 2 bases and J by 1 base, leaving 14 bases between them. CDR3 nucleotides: TGTGCCACCAGCAGACCTTACGGAGGGACGAACACTGAAGCTTTCTTT. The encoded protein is CATSRPYGGTNTEAFF.

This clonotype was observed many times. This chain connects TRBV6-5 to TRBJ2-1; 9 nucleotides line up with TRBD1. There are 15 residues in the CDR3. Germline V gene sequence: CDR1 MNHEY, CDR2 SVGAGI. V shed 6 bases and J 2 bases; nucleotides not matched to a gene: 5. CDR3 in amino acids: CASRTGTGPYNEQFF. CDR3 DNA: TGTGCCAGCAGGACCGGGACAGGGCCCTACAATGAGCAGTTCTTC.

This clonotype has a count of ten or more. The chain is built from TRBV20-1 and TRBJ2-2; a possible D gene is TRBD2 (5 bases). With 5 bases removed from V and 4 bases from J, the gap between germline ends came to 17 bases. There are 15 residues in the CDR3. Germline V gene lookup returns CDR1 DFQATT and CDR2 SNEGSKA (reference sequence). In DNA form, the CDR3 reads TGCAGTGCTGCCGACCCGGGTCGGGGCACCGGGGAGCTGTTTTTT. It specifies CSAADPGRGTGELFF.

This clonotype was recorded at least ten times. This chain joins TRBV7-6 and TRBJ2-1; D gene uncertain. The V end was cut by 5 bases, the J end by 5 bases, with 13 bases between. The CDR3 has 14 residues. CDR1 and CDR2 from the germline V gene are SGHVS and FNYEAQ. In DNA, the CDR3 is TGTGCCAGCAGCCCCATAGGCTACGACAATGAGCAGTTCTTC. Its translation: CASSPIGYDNEQFF.

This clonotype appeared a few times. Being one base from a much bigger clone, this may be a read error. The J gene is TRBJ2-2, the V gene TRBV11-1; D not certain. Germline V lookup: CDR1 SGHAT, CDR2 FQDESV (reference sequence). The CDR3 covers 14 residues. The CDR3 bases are TGTGTCAGCAGCTTTGCGGTAAACACCGGGGAGCTGTTTTTT. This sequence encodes CVSSFAVNTGELFF. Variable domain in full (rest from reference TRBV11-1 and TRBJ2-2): EAEVAQSPRYKITEKSQAVAFWCDPISGHATLYWYRQILGQGPELLVQFQDESVVDDSQLPKDRFSAERLKGVDSTLKIQPAELGDSAMYLCVSSFAVNTGELFFGEGSRLTVL.

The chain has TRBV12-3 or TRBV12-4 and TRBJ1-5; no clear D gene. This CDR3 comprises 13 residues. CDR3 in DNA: TGTGTTAGCAGTTTATCCCTTAACCAGCCCCAGCATTTT. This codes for CVSSLSLNQPQHF.

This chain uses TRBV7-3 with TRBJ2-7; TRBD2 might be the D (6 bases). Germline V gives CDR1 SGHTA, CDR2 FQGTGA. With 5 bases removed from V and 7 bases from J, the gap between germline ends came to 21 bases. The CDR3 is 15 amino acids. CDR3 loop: CASSQRRDDDPEQYF. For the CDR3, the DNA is TGTGCCAGCAGCCAAAGGAGGGACGATGATCCTGAGCAGTACTTC.